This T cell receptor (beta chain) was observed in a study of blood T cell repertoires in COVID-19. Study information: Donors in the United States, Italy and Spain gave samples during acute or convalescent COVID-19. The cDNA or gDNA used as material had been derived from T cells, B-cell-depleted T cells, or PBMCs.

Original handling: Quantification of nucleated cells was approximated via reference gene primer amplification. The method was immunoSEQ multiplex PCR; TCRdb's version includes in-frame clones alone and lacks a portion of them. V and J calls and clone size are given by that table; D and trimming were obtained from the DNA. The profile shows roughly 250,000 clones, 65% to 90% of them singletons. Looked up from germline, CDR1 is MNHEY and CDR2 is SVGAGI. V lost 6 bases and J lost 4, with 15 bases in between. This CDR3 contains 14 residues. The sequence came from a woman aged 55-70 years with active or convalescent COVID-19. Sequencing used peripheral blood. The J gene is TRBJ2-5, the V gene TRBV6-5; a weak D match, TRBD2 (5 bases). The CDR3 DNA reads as TGTGCCAGCAGCCTTAGCGTCTCCCGAGAGACCCAGTACTTC. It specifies CASSLSVSRETQYF.